This entry lists 23 T cell receptor beta chains sequenced from one sample in a study of T cells in Graves' hyperthyroidism and ophthalmopathy. Amplification of TCR beta CDR3 regions used RNA as the template. With the HTBI primer set, the TCR CDR3 went through a first round of RT-PCR. TCRdb re-called the multiplex PCR reads with MiXCR, one entry per CDR3 protein. Among hundreds of thousands of distinct CDR3 sequences listed, roughly 15% were seen once. Sequenced sample: blood. Every receptor here comes from a woman between 25 and 40 years old with Graves' hyperthyroidism.

This clonotype was observed at least ten times. The chain is built from TRBV24-1 and TRBJ2-2; D may be TRBD1 (6 bases). The CDR3 is 17 residues long. Germline V gene lookup returns CDR1 KGHDR and CDR2 SFDVKD. V lost 3 bases to trimming and J lost 6 bases, with 19 bases between them. CDR3 residues: CATSDPNTGKSPGELFF. The CDR3 bases are TGTGCCACCAGTGATCCTAACACAGGGAAGAGTCCCGGGGAGCTGTTTTTT.

This clonotype was picked up a small number of times. The chain joins TRBV14 to TRBJ2-1; no firm D call. Germline CDR1 and CDR2: SGHDN and FVKESK. V was cut by 1 base and J by 0 bases, with 4 bases left in between. This CDR3 region has 14 residues. Here the CDR3 reads CASSQVLSYNEQFF. The DNA for the CDR3 is TGTGCCAGCAGCCAAGTACTCTCCTACAATGAGCAGTTCTTC.

The chain joins TRBV7-6 to TRBJ2-5; the D gene is possibly TRBD1 (6 bases). The CDR3 loop spans 18 amino acids. V was shortened by 5 bases and J by 0 bases, with 22 bases between the two germline ends. The germline V gene encodes CDR1 SGHVS and CDR2 FNYEAQ. CDR3 bases: TGTGCCAGCAGCCTCGGCCCTCAGGGGATCCCGTACCAAGAGACCCAGTACTTC. As protein: CASSLGPQGIPYQETQYF. Supplemented by reference TRBV7-6 and TRBJ2-5, the full variable domain reads GAGVSQSPRYKVTKRGQDVALRCDPISGHVSLYWYRQALGQGPEFLTYFNYEAQQDKSGLPNDRFSAERPEGSISTLTIQRTEQRDSAMYRCASSLGPQGIPYQETQYFGPGTRLLVL.

This clonotype was seen many times. The rearrangement joins TRBV2 to TRBJ1-6; 7 bases are a match to TRBD1. In germline, CDR1 is SNHLY, CDR2 FYNNEI. The CDR3 is 14 residues long. Trimming at V came to 6 bases and at J to 5 bases, leaving 4 bases not matched to a gene. The CDR3 nucleotides are TGTGCCAGCAGGATGGACAGGAATAATTCACCCCTCCACTTT. It codes for CASRMDRNNSPLHF.

This clonotype was recorded a few times. The chain couples TRBV7-9 to TRBJ2-7; 7 positions match TRBD2. V lost 5 bases to trimming and J lost 7 bases; unmatched junction nucleotides: 11. The germline V gene encodes CDR1 SEHNR and CDR2 FQNEAQ (reference sequence). CDR3 length equals 14 residues. Here the CDR3 DNA reads TGTGCCAGCAGCCCGAGACTAGCCCCCTTTGAGCAGTACTTC. It translates to CASSPRLAPFEQYF.

Many counts were recorded for this clonotype. The V gene is TRBV3-1, the J gene TRBJ1-1, with 9 bases fitting TRBD1. Unmatched junction bases numbered 5, after V lost 3 bases and J lost 3 bases. The CDR3 is 15 amino acids. Germline values: CDR1 LGHDT, CDR2 YNNKEL (reference sequence). DNA for the CDR3: TGTGCCAGCAGCCACTCCGGGACAGGGCACACTGAAGCTTTCTTT. Its protein is CASSHSGTGHTEAFF.

This clonotype was seen ten or more times. The chain combines TRBV20-1 with TRBJ2-7; unclear D gene. V was clipped by 0 bases and J by 4 bases, with 13 bases between them. The CDR3 is 14 amino acids. In germline, CDR1 is DFQATT, CDR2 SNEGSKA (reference sequence). DNA of the CDR3: TGCAGTGCTAGAGACTCCTATATGGGGTACGAGCAGTACTTC. Translation gives CSARDSYMGYEQYF.

This rearrangement joins TRBV7-9 to TRBJ1-4, with 9 positions matching TRBD1. V gave up 2 bases and J gave up 7 bases; unmatched junction bases: 5. Germline V lookup: CDR1 SEHNR, CDR2 FQNEAQ (reference sequence). The CDR3 is made up of 15 amino acids. Here the CDR3 reads CASSLPGQGGEKLFF. The CDR3 DNA reads TGTGCCAGCAGCTTACCGGGACAGGGAGGTGAAAAACTGTTTTTT.

This clonotype was found many times. The CDR3 reads CSARDYGGGGGTEAFF. The CDR3 nucleotides read TGCAGTGCTAGAGATTATGGGGGCGGGGGCGGCACTGAAGCTTTCTTT. The gene calls are TRBV20-1 and TRBJ1-1; TRBD1 is a possible D gene (6 bases). The germline V and J ends were trimmed by 0 bases and 4 bases, with 18 bases remaining between them. The CDR3 consists of 16 residues. Germline CDR1 and CDR2: DFQATT and SNEGSKA (reference sequence).

The V gene is TRBV10-3, the J gene TRBJ1-4; D call uncertain. V was shortened by 2 bases and J by 8 bases, with 3 bases between the two germline ends. The CDR3 has 11 amino acids. CDR1 is ENHRY and CDR2 is SYGVKD in the germline V gene. The CDR3 coding sequence is TGTGCCATCAGTGAGGGAGAAAAACTGTTTTTT. This sequence encodes CAISEGEKLFF.

This chain joins TRBV12-3 or TRBV12-4 and TRBJ1-5, with a weak D call TRBD1 (6 bases). Trimming cost V 3 bases and J 5 bases, with 11 bases left between them. The CDR3 contains 14 residues. CDR3 protein: CASSLGGLHQPQHF. In DNA, the CDR3 is TGTGCCAGCAGTTTGGGGGGGCTCCATCAGCCCCAGCATTTT.

This clonotype was found many times. The chain has TRBV5-1 and TRBJ1-6, with 9 bases identical to TRBD1. Germline CDR1 and CDR2: SGHRS and YFSETQ. The CDR3 is 14 residues long. V gave up 0 bases and J gave up 9 bases; unmatched junction bases: 1. CDR3 nucleotides: TGCGCCAGCAGCTTGGCGGACAGGGGTTCACCCCTCCACTTT. This translates into CASSLADRGSPLHF.

This clonotype was counted between two and nine times. The rearrangement joins TRBV9 to TRBJ1-1; D perhaps matches TRBD1 (5 bases). Germline V gives CDR1 SGDLS, CDR2 YYNGEE. There are 13 residues in the CDR3. Trimming took 0 bases from V and 6 from J, leaving 9 bases between them. DNA for the CDR3: TGTGCCAGCAGCGTAGTGGGGGAATCTGAAGCTTTCTTT. This sequence encodes CASSVVGESEAFF.

This clonotype was recorded many times. The V call is TRBV11-2, the J call TRBJ2-2; 7 bases line up with TRBD2. This CDR3 is 13 amino acids long. Losses at the gene ends were 5 bases for V and 6 bases for J; bases not matched to a gene: 3. From germline, CDR1 is SGHAT and CDR2 FQNNGV. This CDR3 is CASSQTSPGELFF. The CDR3, as DNA: TGTGCCAGCAGCCAGACTAGCCCCGGGGAGCTGTTTTTT.

This chain links TRBV5-1 with TRBJ2-5; 10 nucleotides match TRBD1. V shed 3 bases and J 5 bases; nucleotides not matched to a gene: 7. There are 15 residues in the CDR3. Germline V gives CDR1 SGHRS, CDR2 YFSETQ. CDR3 region: CASSWGQGTQETQYF. For the CDR3, the DNA is TGCGCCAGCAGCTGGGGACAGGGGACGCAGGAGACCCAGTACTTC.

There are many counts of this clonotype. This chain links TRBV5-1 with TRBJ2-2; D call uncertain. This CDR3 has 14 amino acids. The germline CDR1 and CDR2 sequences are SGHRS and YFSETQ. The V and J ends lost 1 base and 5 bases respectively, with 9 bases between them. CDR3 in DNA: TGCGCCAGCAGCTTGAAGGTGGGAACCGGGGAGCTGTTTTTT. This encodes CASSLKVGTGELFF.

The J gene is TRBJ1-1, the V gene TRBV27; D is undetermined. CDR1 and CDR2 (germline): MNHEY, SMNVEV (reference sequence). Deletions cut 0 bases from V and 0 bases from J, with 11 bases between. The CDR3 runs 16 residues. The CDR3 DNA follows: TGTGCCAGCAGTTTATCGTCTCTGCGCCTGAACACTGAAGCTTTCTTT. Amino acid sequence: CASSLSSLRLNTEAFF.

This chain connects TRBV9 to TRBJ2-5; D ambiguous. V was shortened by 1 base and J by 0 bases, with 7 bases between the two germline ends. Germline loops: CDR1 SGDLS, CDR2 YYNGEE. The CDR3 extends over 14 amino acids. Here the CDR3 DNA reads TGTGCCAGCAGCGTACAGAGTAACCAAGAGACCCAGTACTTC. It codes for CASSVQSNQETQYF.

In DNA, the CDR3 is TGTGCCAGCAGTTTTCACAGGTCCAACGAGCAGTACTTC. Residues: CASSFHRSNEQYF. The chain has TRBV28 and TRBJ2-7, with D tentatively TRBD1 (5 bases). Germline CDR1 and CDR2: MDHEN and SYDVKM. The CDR3 length is 13 residues. Trimming pared 3 bases from V and 5 bases from J, leaving 11 bases between.

The sample holds a few counts of this clonotype. This chain connects TRBV28 to TRBJ1-5; D is possibly TRBD1 (5 bases). V lost 10 bases and J 3 bases, leaving 13 bases between the germline ends. Per germline, CDR1 MDHEN and CDR2 SYDVKM. The CDR3 runs 13 residues. CDR3 coding DNA: TGTGCCACGGGGGGACGGCACAATCAGCCCCAGCATTTT. Residues: CATGGRHNQPQHF.

This clonotype was seen a handful of times. V gene TRBV6-1 combines with J gene TRBJ1-1; D is unclear. This CDR3 is built from 11 residues. Trimming stripped 6 bases from V and 11 bases from J, with 13 bases between. Germline V lookup: CDR1 MNHNS, CDR2 SASEGT. CDR3 in amino acids: CASRAMPGAFF. In DNA form, the CDR3 reads TGTGCCAGCAGGGCTATGCCTGGGGCTTTCTTT.

Turning to this clonotype: This clone may be a read error of a much larger clone one base away. The J gene is TRBJ2-5, the V gene TRBV2; 7 bases map to TRBD1. Trimming took 5 bases from V and 9 from J; bases not matched to a gene: 15. Germline-derived CDR1 and CDR2 are SNHLY and FYNNEI. The CDR3 consists of 15 residues. This chain's CDR3 is CASSSWGMPQGAQYF. In nucleotides, the CDR3 is TGTGCCAGCAGTTCATGGGGCATGCCCCAGGGGGCCCAGTACTTC.

This clonotype was seen many times. This chain uses TRBV6-5 with TRBJ1-2; 11 positions match TRBD1. Trimming at V came to 2 bases and at J to 4 bases, leaving 3 bases not matched to a gene. Germline CDR1 reads MNHEY; CDR2 reads SVGAGI. The CDR3 loop spans 15 amino acids. CDR3: CASSYGQGAGYGYTF. The DNA for the CDR3 is TGTGCCAGCAGTTACGGACAGGGGGCCGGCTATGGCTACACCTTC.